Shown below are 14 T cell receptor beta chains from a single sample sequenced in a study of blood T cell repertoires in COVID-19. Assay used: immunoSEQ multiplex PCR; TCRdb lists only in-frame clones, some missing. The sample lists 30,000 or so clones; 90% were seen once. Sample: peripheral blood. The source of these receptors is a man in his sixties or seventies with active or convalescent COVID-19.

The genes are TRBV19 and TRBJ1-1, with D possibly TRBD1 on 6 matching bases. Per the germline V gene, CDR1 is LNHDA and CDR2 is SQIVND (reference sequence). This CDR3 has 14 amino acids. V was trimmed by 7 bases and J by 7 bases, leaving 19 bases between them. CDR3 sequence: CASTPPDRRGEAFF. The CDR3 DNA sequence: TGTGCCAGTACCCCACCCGACAGGCGCGGTGAAGCTTTCTTT.

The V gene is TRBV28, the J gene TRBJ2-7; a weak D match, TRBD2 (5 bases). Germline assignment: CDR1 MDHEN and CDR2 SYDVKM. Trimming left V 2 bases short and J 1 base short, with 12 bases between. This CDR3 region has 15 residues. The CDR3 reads CASSLAGAQSYEQYF. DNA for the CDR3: TGTGCCAGCAGTTTAGCGGGCGCTCAGTCCTACGAGCAGTACTTC.

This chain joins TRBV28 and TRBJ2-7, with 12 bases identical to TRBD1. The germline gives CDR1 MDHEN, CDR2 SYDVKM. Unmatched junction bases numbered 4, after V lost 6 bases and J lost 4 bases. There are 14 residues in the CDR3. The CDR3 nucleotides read TGTGCCAGCAGGGGGACAGGGGGCCTTTACGAGCAGTACTTC. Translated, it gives CASRGTGGLYEQYF.

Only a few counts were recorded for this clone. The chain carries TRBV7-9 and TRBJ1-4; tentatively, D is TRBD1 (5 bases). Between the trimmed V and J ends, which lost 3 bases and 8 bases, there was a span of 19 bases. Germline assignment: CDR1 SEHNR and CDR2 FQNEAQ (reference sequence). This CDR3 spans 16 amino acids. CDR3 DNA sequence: TGTGCCAGCAGCTTCCCCGGGGGGGTTCTTGGAGAAAAACTGTTTTTT. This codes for CASSFPGGVLGEKLFF.

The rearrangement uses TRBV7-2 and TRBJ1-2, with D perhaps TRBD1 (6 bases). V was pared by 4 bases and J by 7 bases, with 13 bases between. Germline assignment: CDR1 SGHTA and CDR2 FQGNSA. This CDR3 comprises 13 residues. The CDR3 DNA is TGTGCCAGCAGCTCGTTTCAACAGGGTGGCTACACCTTC. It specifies CASSSFQQGGYTF.

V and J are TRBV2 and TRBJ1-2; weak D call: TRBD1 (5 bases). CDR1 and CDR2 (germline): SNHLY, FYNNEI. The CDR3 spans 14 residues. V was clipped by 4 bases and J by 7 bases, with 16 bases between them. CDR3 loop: CASSVVSGVSGYTF. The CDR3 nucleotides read TGTGCCAGCAGTGTGGTGTCGGGGGTCAGTGGCTACACCTTC.

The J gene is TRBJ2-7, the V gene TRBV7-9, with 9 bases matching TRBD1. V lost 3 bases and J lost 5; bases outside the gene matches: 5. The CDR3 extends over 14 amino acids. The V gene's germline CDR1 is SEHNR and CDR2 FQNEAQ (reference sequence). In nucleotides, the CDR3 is TGTGCCAGCAGCTTGGGACAGGGATTCCACGAGCAGTACTTC. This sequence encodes CASSLGQGFHEQYF.

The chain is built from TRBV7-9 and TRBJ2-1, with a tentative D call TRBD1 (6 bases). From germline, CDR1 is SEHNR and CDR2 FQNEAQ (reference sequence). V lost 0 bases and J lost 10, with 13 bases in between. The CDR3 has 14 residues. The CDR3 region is CASSLAVQGSEQFF. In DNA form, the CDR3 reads TGTGCCAGCAGCTTAGCGGTTCAGGGGTCCGAGCAGTTCTTC.

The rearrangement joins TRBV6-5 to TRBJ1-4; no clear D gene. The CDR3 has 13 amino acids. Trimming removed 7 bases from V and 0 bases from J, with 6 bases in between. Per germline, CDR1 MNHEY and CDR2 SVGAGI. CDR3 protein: CASIPSTNEKLFF. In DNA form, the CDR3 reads TGTGCCAGCATCCCATCAACTAATGAAAAACTGTTTTTT.

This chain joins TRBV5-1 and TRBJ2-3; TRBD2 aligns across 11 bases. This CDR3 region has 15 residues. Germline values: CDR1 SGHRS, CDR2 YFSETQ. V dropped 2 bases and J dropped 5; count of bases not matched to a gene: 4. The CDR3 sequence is CASSFIAGGQDTQYF. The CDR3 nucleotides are TGCGCCAGCAGCTTTATAGCGGGGGGGCAAGATACGCAGTATTTT.

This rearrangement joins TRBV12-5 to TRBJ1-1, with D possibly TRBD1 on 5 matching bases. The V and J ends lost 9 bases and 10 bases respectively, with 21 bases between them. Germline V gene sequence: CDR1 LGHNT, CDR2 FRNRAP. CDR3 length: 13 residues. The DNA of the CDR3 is TGTGCTAGCGTGATCGTCCCAGGGTGGGGAGCTTTCTTT. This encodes CASVIVPGWGAFF.

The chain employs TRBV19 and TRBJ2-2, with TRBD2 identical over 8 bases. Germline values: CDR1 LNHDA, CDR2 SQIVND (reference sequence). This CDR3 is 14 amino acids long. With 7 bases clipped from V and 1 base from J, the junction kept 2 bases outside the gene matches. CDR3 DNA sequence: TGTGCCAGTAAAAGCGGGGGGAACACCGGGGAGCTGTTTTTT. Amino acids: CASKSGGNTGELFF.

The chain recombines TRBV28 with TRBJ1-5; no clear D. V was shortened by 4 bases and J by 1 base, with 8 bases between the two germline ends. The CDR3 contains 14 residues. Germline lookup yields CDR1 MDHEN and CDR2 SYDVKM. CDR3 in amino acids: CASSSPGSNQPQHF. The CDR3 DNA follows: TGTGCCAGCAGTTCTCCGGGAAGCAATCAGCCCCAGCATTTT.

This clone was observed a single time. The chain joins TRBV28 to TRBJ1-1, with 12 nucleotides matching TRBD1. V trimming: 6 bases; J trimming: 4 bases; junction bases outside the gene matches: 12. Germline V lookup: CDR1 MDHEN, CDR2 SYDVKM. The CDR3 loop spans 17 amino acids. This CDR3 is CASRSGTGGAQRTEAFF. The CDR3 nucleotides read TGTGCCAGCAGGTCCGGGACAGGGGGCGCCCAACGCACTGAAGCTTTCTTT.